This entry lists 21 T cell receptor beta chains sequenced from one sample in a study of cytomegalovirus exposure and HLA in healthy donors. The PCR made use of 60 Vbeta and 13 Jbeta primers. TCRdb keeps only in-frame clones here, not all; method: immunoSEQ multiplex PCR. The sample lists roughly 180,000 clones, over 70% occurring once. The sequenced material came from PBMCs. The receptors stem from a man aged 18 to 35 in good health and CMV-seronegative.

The chain is built from TRBV4-3 and TRBJ1-2; D uncertain. Germline V gene data show CDR1 as LGHNA and CDR2 as YSLEER. V was clipped by 0 bases and J by 7 bases, with 6 bases between them. The CDR3 extends over 12 amino acids. The CDR3 region is CASSQETGGYTF. CDR3 coding DNA: TGCGCCAGCAGCCAAGAGACGGGTGGCTACACCTTC.

The chain has TRBV5-8 and TRBJ1-5; 8 bases map to TRBD1. Looked up from germline, CDR1 is SGHTS and CDR2 is YDEGEE. Trimming took 1 base from V and 6 from J; bases not matched to a gene: 6. The CDR3 consists of 15 residues. CDR3 sequence: CASSLSGRGLQPQHF. The CDR3 DNA reads TGTGCCAGCAGCTTGAGCGGCAGGGGGCTTCAGCCCCAGCATTTT.

The chain links TRBV11-3 to TRBJ2-2, with 7 bases matching TRBD1. Germline CDR1 SGHNT, CDR2 YENEEA. Trimming took 4 bases from V and 4 from J; bases not matched to a gene: 6. This CDR3 has 15 amino acids. The DNA of the CDR3 is TGTGCCAGCAGCTCTCGGGACAGCCGCACCGGGGAGCTGTTTTTT. Protein: CASSSRDSRTGELFF.

J is TRBJ2-3 and V is TRBV7-8; 7 bases are shared with TRBD2. The CDR3 runs to 14 residues. V was clipped by 4 bases and J by 1 base; unmatched bases: 2. Germline-derived CDR1 and CDR2 are SGHVS and FQNEAQ. CDR3 DNA: TGTGCCAGCAGCTCTCGGGGGGGCACAGATACGCAGTATTTT. Encoded protein: CASSSRGGTDTQYF.

This chain uses TRBV7-6 with TRBJ2-5; D may be TRBD2 (5 bases). The CDR3 contains 14 residues. CDR1 is SGHVS and CDR2 is FNYEAQ in the germline V gene. V was clipped by 2 bases and J by 1 base, with 8 bases between them. CDR3 DNA sequence: TGTGCCAGCAGCTTAACGGGAAGCCAAGAGACCCAGTACTTC. Protein product: CASSLTGSQETQYF.

The V gene is TRBV2, the J gene TRBJ1-5, with D hard to call. The V gene's germline CDR1 is SNHLY and CDR2 FYNNEI. V shed 6 bases and J shed 3 bases, with 15 bases lying between them. The CDR3 is made up of 15 amino acids. In nucleotides, the CDR3 is TGTGCCAGCAGCGTTATCCCAGGCTACAATCAGCCCCAGCATTTT. It translates to CASSVIPGYNQPQHF.

The chain recombines TRBV5-1 with TRBJ2-7; TRBD1 aligns across 7 bases. V lost 4 bases to trimming and J lost 1 base; unmatched junction nucleotides: 5. Germline CDR1 SGHRS, CDR2 YFSETQ. This CDR3 comprises 14 residues. CDR3 residues: CASSISTGSYEQYF. CDR3 DNA sequence: TGCGCCAGCAGCATATCGACAGGGTCCTACGAGCAGTACTTC.

V is TRBV4-2 and J is TRBJ1-3; D is possibly TRBD1 (6 bases). CDR1 is LGHNA and CDR2 is YNFKEQ in the germline V gene. CDR3 length: 15 amino acids. The V and J ends lost 0 bases and 4 bases respectively, with 10 bases between them. The CDR3 nucleotides are TGTGCCAGCAGCCAAGACAGGGGTTCCGGAAACACCATATATTTT. Protein: CASSQDRGSGNTIYF.

This clone has a handful of counts. J is TRBJ2-3 and V is TRBV7-8; possible D gene TRBD2, 6 bases. The CDR3 spans 15 residues. V dropped 6 bases and J dropped 1 base, with 14 bases sitting between them. CDR1 is SGHVS, CDR2 FQNEAQ, per germline. CDR3 nucleotides: TGTGCCAGCAGAAGGGCGGGGAGTCGCACAGATACGCAGTATTTT. The encoded protein is CASRRAGSRTDTQYF.

This chain joins TRBV25-1 and TRBJ2-2; D unresolved. The length of the CDR3 is 14 residues. V shed 4 bases and J shed 8 bases, with 14 bases lying between them. Looked up from germline, CDR1 is MGHDK and CDR2 is SYGVNS. CDR3 sequence (DNA): TGTGCCAGCAGTGGGGCCCCCCTAACGGGGGAGCTGTTTTTT. It codes for CASSGAPLTGELFF.

The V call is TRBV9, the J call TRBJ2-7; D remains unclear. The germline CDR1 and CDR2 sequences are SGDLS and YYNGEE. Deletions cut 0 bases from V and 2 bases from J, with 9 bases between. The CDR3 extends over 14 amino acids. CDR3 coding DNA: TGTGCCAGCAGCGTAGAGAGTCGGGCCTACGAGCAGTACTTC. Protein sequence: CASSVESRAYEQYF.

The V and J genes are TRBV28 and TRBJ1-1, with D unclear. Germline V lookup: CDR1 MDHEN, CDR2 SYDVKM. Trimming cost V 10 bases and J 4 bases, with 16 bases left between them. CDR3 length: 13 residues. This CDR3 is CAIGEELGTEAFF. The CDR3 DNA reads TGTGCCATCGGTGAGGAGCTCGGCACTGAAGCTTTCTTT.

The V and J genes are TRBV5-1 and TRBJ2-2; 14 bases are shared with TRBD2. Germline V lookup: CDR1 SGHRS, CDR2 YFSETQ. The CDR3 spans 16 residues. V was clipped by 4 bases and J by 5 bases; unmatched bases: 4. DNA for the CDR3: TGCGCCAGCAGCCGGGGACTAGCGGGAGCAACCGGGGAGCTGTTTTTT. Protein: CASSRGLAGATGELFF. Variable domain in full (rest from reference TRBV5-1 and TRBJ2-2): KAGVTQTPRYLIKTRGQQVTLSCSPISGHRSVSWYQQTPGQGLQFLFEYFSETQRNKGNFPGRFSGRQFSNSRSEMNVSTLELGDSALYLCASSRGLAGATGELFFGEGSRLTVL.

The chain joins TRBV10-3 to TRBJ2-5, with no clear D. Germline assignment: CDR1 ENHRY and CDR2 SYGVKD. V lost 2 bases to trimming and J lost 2 bases, with 3 bases between them. CDR3 length: 12 residues. The CDR3 nucleotides read TGTGCCATCAGTGAGCTGCAAGAGACCCAGTACTTC. Translation: CAISELQETQYF.

The chain uses TRBV7-2 and TRBJ2-7; tentatively, D is TRBD1 (6 bases). The CDR3 has 15 residues. Germline V gene lookup returns CDR1 SGHTA and CDR2 FQGNSA. V was trimmed by 1 base and J by 8 bases, leaving 18 bases between them. The CDR3 sequence: CASSLDVGALRKQYF. In DNA, the CDR3 is TGTGCCAGCAGCTTAGATGTGGGGGCCCTCCGCAAGCAGTACTTC.

The chain links TRBV2 to TRBJ2-7; 10 bases line up with TRBD2. Germline CDR1 reads SNHLY; CDR2 reads FYNNEI. After removal of 6 bases from V and 5 bases from J, the junction contained 10 bases not matched to a gene. The CDR3 runs to 15 residues. Here the CDR3 reads CASSLTLAGFHEQYF. For the CDR3, the DNA is TGTGCCAGCAGCCTCACACTAGCGGGATTCCACGAGCAGTACTTC.

This rearrangement joins TRBV5-1 to TRBJ1-2; tentative D call: TRBD1 (6 bases). The CDR3 loop spans 14 amino acids. CDR1 is SGHRS and CDR2 is YFSETQ in the germline V gene. With 4 bases removed from V and 6 bases from J, the gap between germline ends came to 16 bases. Here the CDR3 reads CASSPHRTEDGYTF. In nucleotides, the CDR3 is TGCGCCAGCAGCCCACATCGGACAGAAGATGGCTACACCTTC.

CDR3 coding DNA: TGCGCCAGCAGCCAAGATTTAGCGGGAGAAGAGACCCAGTACTTC. As protein: CASSQDLAGEETQYF. The J gene is TRBJ2-5, the V gene TRBV4-3; 9 nucleotides match TRBD2. The CDR3 is made up of 15 amino acids. After removal of 0 bases from V and 3 bases from J, the junction contained 2 bases not matched to a gene. Germline assignment: CDR1 LGHNA and CDR2 YSLEER.

The chain has TRBV4-3 and TRBJ2-7; 7 nucleotides match TRBD1. Germline V gene data show CDR1 as LGHNA and CDR2 as YSLEER. This CDR3 has 18 residues. Trimming removed 0 bases from V and 0 bases from J; junction bases left unmatched: 11. CDR3 DNA: TGCGCCAGCAGCCAAGATAGAGTAGAGGGACAGTTCTCCTACGAGCAGTACTTC. Its translation is CASSQDRVEGQFSYEQYF.

V usage is TRBV7-9 and J usage is TRBJ2-1; TRBD1 agrees at 7 bases. Trimming cost V 4 bases and J 7 bases; bases outside gene matches: 10. CDR1 and CDR2 (germline): SEHNR, FQNEAQ (reference sequence). This CDR3 has 15 amino acids. The CDR3 nucleotides read TGTGCCAGCAGCTCCACGACAGGGCCATGGAATGAGCAGTTCTTC. Amino acid sequence: CASSSTTGPWNEQFF.

The V gene is TRBV12-5, the J gene TRBJ2-2; 8 nucleotides agree with TRBD1. Germline V gene sequence: CDR1 LGHNT, CDR2 FRNRAP. This CDR3 has 17 amino acids. The trim removed 5 bases at V and 2 bases at J, leaving 10 bases unmatched. The CDR3 DNA is TGTGCTAGTGGTAATGGACAGGGCTTTATTAACACCGGGGAGCTGTTTTTT. It encodes CASGNGQGFINTGELFF.